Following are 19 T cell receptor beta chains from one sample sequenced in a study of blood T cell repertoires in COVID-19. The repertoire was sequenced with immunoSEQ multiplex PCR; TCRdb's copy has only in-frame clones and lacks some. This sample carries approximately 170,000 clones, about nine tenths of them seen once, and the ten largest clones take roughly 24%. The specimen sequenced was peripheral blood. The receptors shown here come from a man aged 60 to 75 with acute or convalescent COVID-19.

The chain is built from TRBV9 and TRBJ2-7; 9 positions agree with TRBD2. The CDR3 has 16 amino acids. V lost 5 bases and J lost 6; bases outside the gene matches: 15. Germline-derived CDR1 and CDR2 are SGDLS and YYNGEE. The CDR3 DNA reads TGTGCCAGCAGTTTCGTAGCGGGAGCCCCCCTAGGCGAGCAGTACTTC. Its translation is CASSFVAGAPLGEQYF. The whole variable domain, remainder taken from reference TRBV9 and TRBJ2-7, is DSGVTQTPKHLITATGQRVTLRCSPRSGDLSVYWYQQSLDQGLQFLIQYYNGEERAKGNILERFSAQQFPDLHSELNLSSLELGDSALYFCASSFVAGAPLGEQYFGPGTRLTVT.

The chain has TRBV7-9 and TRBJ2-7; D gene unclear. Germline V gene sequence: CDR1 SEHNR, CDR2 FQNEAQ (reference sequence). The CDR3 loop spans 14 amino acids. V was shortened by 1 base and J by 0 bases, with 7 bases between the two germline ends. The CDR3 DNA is TGTGCCAGCAGCTTAGTGATGAGCTCCTACGAGCAGTACTTC. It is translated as CASSLVMSSYEQYF.

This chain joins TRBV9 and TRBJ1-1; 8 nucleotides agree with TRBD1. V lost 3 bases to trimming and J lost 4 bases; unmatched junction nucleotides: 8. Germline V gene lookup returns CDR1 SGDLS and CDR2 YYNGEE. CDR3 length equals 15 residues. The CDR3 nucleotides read TGTGCCAGCAGCGCATCTACAGGGGGTCTCACTGAAGCTTTCTTT. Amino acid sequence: CASSASTGGLTEAFF.

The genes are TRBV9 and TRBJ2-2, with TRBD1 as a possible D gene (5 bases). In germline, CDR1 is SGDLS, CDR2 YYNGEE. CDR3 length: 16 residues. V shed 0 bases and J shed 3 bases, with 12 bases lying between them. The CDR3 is CASSVEGSAYTGELFF. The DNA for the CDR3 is TGTGCCAGCAGCGTAGAGGGGTCAGCTTACACCGGGGAGCTGTTTTTT.

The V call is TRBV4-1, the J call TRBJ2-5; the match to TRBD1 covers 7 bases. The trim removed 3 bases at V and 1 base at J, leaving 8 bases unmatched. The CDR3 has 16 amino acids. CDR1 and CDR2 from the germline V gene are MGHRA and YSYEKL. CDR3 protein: CASSHDPGQPQETQYF. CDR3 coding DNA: TGCGCCAGCAGCCATGATCCGGGACAGCCCCAAGAGACCCAGTACTTC.

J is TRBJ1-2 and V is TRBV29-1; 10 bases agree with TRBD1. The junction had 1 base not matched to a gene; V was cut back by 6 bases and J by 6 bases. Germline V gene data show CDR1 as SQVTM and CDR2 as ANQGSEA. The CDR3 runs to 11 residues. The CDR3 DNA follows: TGCAGCGTCGGACAGGGGGATGGCTACACCTTC. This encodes CSVGQGDGYTF.

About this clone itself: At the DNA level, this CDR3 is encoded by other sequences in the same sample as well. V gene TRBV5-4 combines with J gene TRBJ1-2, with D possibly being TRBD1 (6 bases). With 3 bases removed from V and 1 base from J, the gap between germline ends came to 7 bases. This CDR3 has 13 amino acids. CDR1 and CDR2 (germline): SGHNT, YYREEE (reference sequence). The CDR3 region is CASSSDSNYGYTF. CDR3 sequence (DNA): TGTGCCAGCAGCTCGGACAGTAACTATGGCTACACCTTC.

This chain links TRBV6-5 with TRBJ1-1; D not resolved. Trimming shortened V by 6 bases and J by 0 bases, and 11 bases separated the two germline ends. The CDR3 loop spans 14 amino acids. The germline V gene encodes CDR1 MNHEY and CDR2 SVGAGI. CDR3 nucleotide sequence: TGTGCCAGCAGATCCGACATCCTGAACACTGAAGCTTTCTTT. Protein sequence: CASRSDILNTEAFF.

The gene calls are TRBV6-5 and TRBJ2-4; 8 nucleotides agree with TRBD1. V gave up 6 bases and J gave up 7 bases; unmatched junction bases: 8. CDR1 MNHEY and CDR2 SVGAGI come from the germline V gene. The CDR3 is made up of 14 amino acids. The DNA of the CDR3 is TGTGCCAGCAGAAACAGGGGGACCGGCAACATTCAGTACTTC. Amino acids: CASRNRGTGNIQYF.

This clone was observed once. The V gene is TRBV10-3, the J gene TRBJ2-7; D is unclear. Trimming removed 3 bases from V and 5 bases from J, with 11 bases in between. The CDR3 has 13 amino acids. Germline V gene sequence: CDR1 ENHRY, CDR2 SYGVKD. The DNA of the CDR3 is TGTGCCATCAGTGAAACACAGTACGACGAGCAGTACTTC. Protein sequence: CAISETQYDEQYF.

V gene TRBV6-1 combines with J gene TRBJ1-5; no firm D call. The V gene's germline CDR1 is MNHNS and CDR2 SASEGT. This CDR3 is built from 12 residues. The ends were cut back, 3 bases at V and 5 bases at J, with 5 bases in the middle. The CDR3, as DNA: TGTGCCAGCAGTGACGGAGATCAGCCCCAGCATTTT. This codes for CASSDGDQPQHF.

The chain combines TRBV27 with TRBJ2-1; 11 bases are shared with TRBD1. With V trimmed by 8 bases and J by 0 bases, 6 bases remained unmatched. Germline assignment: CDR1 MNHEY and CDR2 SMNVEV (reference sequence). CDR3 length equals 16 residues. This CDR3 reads CASRTGGGGSYNEQFF. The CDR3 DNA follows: TGTGCCAGCCGGACAGGGGGCGGGGGCTCCTACAATGAGCAGTTCTTC.

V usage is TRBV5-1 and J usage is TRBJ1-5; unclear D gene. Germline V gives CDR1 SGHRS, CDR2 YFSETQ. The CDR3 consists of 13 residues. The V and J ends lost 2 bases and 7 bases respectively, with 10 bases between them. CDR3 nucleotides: TGCGCCAGCAGCTTCTCGGGAAACCAGCCCCAGCATTTT. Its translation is CASSFSGNQPQHF.

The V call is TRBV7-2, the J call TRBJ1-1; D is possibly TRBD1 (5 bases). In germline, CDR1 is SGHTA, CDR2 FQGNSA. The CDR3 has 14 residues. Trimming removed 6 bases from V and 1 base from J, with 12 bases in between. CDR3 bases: TGTGCCAGCAGGTCAAGACAGTCGAACACTGAAGCTTTCTTT. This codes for CASRSRQSNTEAFF.

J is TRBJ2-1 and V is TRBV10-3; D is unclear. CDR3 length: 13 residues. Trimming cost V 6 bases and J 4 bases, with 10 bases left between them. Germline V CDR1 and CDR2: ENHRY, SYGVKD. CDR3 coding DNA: TGTGCCATCAGCTCTGAGAGGTACAATGAGCAGTTCTTC. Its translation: CAISSERYNEQFF.

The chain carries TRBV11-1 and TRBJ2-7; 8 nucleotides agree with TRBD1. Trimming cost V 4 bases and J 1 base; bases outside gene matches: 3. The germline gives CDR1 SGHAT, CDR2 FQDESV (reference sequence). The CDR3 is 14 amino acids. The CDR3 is CASSSRQGSYEQYV. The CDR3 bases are TGTGCCAGCAGCTCGAGACAGGGGTCCTACGAGCAGTACGTC.

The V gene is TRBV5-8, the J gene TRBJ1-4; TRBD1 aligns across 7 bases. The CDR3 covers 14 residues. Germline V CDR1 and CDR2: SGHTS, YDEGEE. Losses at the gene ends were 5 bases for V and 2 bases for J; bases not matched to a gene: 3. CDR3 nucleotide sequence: TGTGCCAGCAGACAACAGGGGACTAATGAAAAACTGTTTTTT. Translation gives CASRQQGTNEKLFF.

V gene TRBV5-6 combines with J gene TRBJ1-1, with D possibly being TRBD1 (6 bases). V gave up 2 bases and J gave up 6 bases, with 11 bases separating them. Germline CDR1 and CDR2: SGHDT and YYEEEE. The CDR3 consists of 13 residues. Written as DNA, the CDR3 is TGTGCCAGCAGCTTAGGGCCAGGGGCTGAAGCTTTCTTT. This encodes CASSLGPGAEAFF. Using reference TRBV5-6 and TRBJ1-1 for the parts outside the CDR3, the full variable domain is DAGVTQSPTHLIKTRGQQVTLRCSPKSGHDTVSWYQQALGQGPQFIFQYYEEEERQRGNFPDRFSGHQFPNYSSELNVNALLLGDSALYLCASSLGPGAEAFFGQGTRLTVV.

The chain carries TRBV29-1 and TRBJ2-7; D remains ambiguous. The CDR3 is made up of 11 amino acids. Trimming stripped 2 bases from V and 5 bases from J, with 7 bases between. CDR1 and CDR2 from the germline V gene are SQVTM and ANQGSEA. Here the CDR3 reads CSVELRDEQYF. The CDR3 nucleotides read TGCAGCGTTGAACTCCGGGACGAGCAGTACTTC.